A single sample gave rise to the 22 T cell receptor beta chains below, sequenced in a study of breast tumors, draining lymph nodes, adjacent tissues. Breast cancer patients provided tissue from their axillary draining lymph nodes. TCRdb re-called the multiplex PCR reads with MiXCR, one entry per CDR3 protein. The sample gives about 230,000 distinct CDR3 sequences, about a third of which show up once; around 1.5% is in the top ten. Sample: axillary lymph node tissue. These receptors were collected from a female donor with breast cancer. Some clones in this sample may be carry-over from other donors' samples.

V and J are TRBV7-9 and TRBJ1-1, with TRBD1 matching 7 bases. The germline gives CDR1 SEHNR, CDR2 FQNEAQ (reference sequence). V dropped 5 bases and J dropped 11; count of bases not matched to a gene: 11. The CDR3 contains 13 residues. Here the CDR3 reads CASSDLTGAIAFF. In nucleotides, the CDR3 is TGTGCCAGCAGCGACCTAACAGGGGCCATTGCTTTCTTT.

This clonotype has ten or more counts. V gene TRBV19 combines with J gene TRBJ1-5; D might be TRBD1 (6 bases). The CDR3 sequence is 13 residues long. The germline CDR1 and CDR2 sequences are LNHDA and SQIVND (reference sequence). The V end lost 6 bases, the J end lost 5 bases, and 11 bases lay between the germline ends. The CDR3 protein is CASRRDTYQPQHF. Written as DNA, the CDR3 is TGTGCCAGTAGGCGGGACACCTATCAGCCCCAGCATTTT. The complete variable domain, with remaining parts taken from reference TRBV19 and TRBJ1-5, reads DGGITQSPKYLFRKEGQNVTLSCEQNLNHDAMYWYRQDPGQGLRLIYYSQIVNDFQKGDIAEGYSVSREKKESFPLTVTSAQKNPTAFYLCASRRDTYQPQHFGDGTRLSIL.

This clonotype was seen repeatedly, ten times or more. The chain carries TRBV6-9 and TRBJ2-3; possibly TRBD2 for D (5 bases). Looked up from germline, CDR1 is MNHGY and CDR2 is SVAAGI. With 3 bases removed from V and 1 base from J, the gap between germline ends came to 8 bases. The CDR3 loop spans 14 amino acids. Here the CDR3 reads CASSYLGGTDTQYF. In DNA form, the CDR3 reads TGTGCCAGCAGTTACCTCGGGGGCACAGATACGCAGTATTTT.

This clonotype was observed at least ten times. This chain links TRBV11-2 with TRBJ2-7; 9 bases align to TRBD2. The germline V gene has CDR1 SGHAT and CDR2 FQNNGV. The CDR3 length is 16 residues. The J segment lost 7 bases and the V segment lost 1 base, leaving 11 bases of the junction unmatched. The CDR3 region has the DNA TGTGCCAGCAGCTTAGTTCCTTCTAGCGGGATGGGGGAGCAGTACTTC. Its protein product is CASSLVPSSGMGEQYF.

The chain couples TRBV9 to TRBJ1-5, with 10 bases fitting TRBD1. V dropped 3 bases and J dropped 11; count of bases not matched to a gene: 11. The CDR3 sequence is 15 residues long. Germline V CDR1 and CDR2: SGDLS, YYNGEE. The CDR3 reads CASSGGDRGKETQHF. The CDR3 DNA reads as TGTGCCAGCAGCGGAGGGGACAGGGGAAAAGAGACCCAGCATTTT.

At least ten counts were recorded for this clonotype. This chain uses TRBV9 with TRBJ2-3, with a weak D call TRBD1 (6 bases). In germline, CDR1 is SGDLS, CDR2 YYNGEE. The CDR3 runs 13 residues. V gave up 10 bases and J gave up 3 bases, with 15 bases separating them. The CDR3 is CAGAAGATDTQYF. In nucleotides, the CDR3 is TGTGCCGGGGCGGCAGGGGCGACAGATACGCAGTATTTT.

This clonotype appeared many times. CDR3 sequence: CASSLSGRETDTQYF. The CDR3 DNA follows: TGTGCCAGCAGTTTAAGCGGGAGGGAGACAGATACGCAGTATTTT. This rearrangement joins TRBV12-3 or TRBV12-4 to TRBJ2-3; TRBD2 aligns across 10 bases. The CDR3 extends over 15 amino acids. The V segment lost 2 bases and the J segment 3 bases; nucleotides outside the gene matches: 2.

This clonotype occurred many times. J is TRBJ2-2 and V is TRBV12-3 or TRBV12-4; D perhaps matches TRBD2 (6 bases). The CDR3 sequence is 16 residues long. The V end was cut by 1 base, the J end by 6 bases, with 15 bases between. This CDR3 is CASSLGRGTSAGELFF. CDR3 DNA sequence: TGTGCCAGCAGTTTAGGGAGGGGTACAAGCGCCGGGGAGCTGTTTTTT.

There are many counts of this clonotype. CDR3: CASSEEKVDTQYF. CDR3 sequence (DNA): TGTGCCAGCAGTGAAGAGAAGGTAGATACGCAGTATTTT. V usage is TRBV2 and J usage is TRBJ2-3; D not certain. The CDR3 consists of 13 residues. Trimming took off 1 base at V and 5 bases at J, with 7 bases between the two ends. CDR1 SNHLY and CDR2 FYNNEI come from the germline V gene.

The V and J genes are TRBV2 and TRBJ1-3, with D possibly TRBD1 on 6 matching bases. Germline-derived CDR1 and CDR2 are SNHLY and FYNNEI. The ends were cut back, 6 bases at V and 0 bases at J, with 15 bases in the middle. This CDR3 spans 16 amino acids. The CDR3 protein is CASSRRGGGSGNTIYF. Written as DNA, the CDR3 is TGTGCCAGCAGCCGGAGGGGAGGGGGCTCTGGAAACACCATATATTTT.

This clonotype has a count of ten or more. The chain employs TRBV3-1 and TRBJ2-2; D gene unclear. V lost 4 bases and J 3 bases, leaving 12 bases between the germline ends. CDR1 and CDR2 from the germline V gene are LGHDT and YNNKEL (reference sequence). The CDR3 sequence is 15 residues long. The CDR3 coding sequence is TGTGCCAGCAGCCTGACTCTGTTGGACACCGGGGAGCTGTTTTTT. Translation: CASSLTLLDTGELFF. Full variable domain (remainder filled in from reference TRBV3-1 and TRBJ2-2): DTAVSQTPKYLVTQMGNDKSIKCEQNLGHDTMYWYKQDSKKFLKIMFSYNNKELIINETVPNRFSPKSPDKAHLNLHINSLELGDSAVYFCASSLTLLDTGELFFGEGSRLTVL.

As for this clonotype: Possible read error: a much larger clone is one base away. The V and J genes are TRBV20-1 and TRBJ1-3; D gene ambiguous. Germline V gene lookup returns CDR1 DFQATT and CDR2 SNEGSKA (reference sequence). There are 14 residues in the CDR3. The CDR3 DNA reads as TGCAGTGCTAGAGAGGGCCCCTCTGGAAGCACCATATATTTT. This codes for CSAREGPSGSTIYF.

By frequency in the sample, this clonotype is medium-sized. This chain uses TRBV2 with TRBJ2-6; D gene unclear. Trimming cost V 6 bases and J 0 bases, with 15 bases left between them. The CDR3 sequence is 17 residues long. Germline assignment: CDR1 SNHLY and CDR2 FYNNEI. The CDR3 here is CASRRLFISSGANVLTF. The CDR3 DNA follows: TGTGCCAGCAGACGACTGTTTATTAGCTCTGGGGCCAACGTCCTGACTTTC. Variable domain in full (rest from reference TRBV2 and TRBJ2-6): EPEVTQTPSHQVTQMGQEVILRCVPISNHLYFYWYRQILGQKVEFLVSFYNNEISEKSEIFDDQFSVERPDGSNFTLKIRSTKLEDSAMYFCASRRLFISSGANVLTFGAGSRLTVL.

This clonotype was recorded many times. V gene TRBV6-2 or TRBV6-3 combines with J gene TRBJ2-1, with 11 bases lining up with TRBD2. Unmatched junction bases numbered 3, after V lost 4 bases and J lost 4 bases. The CDR3 spans 15 residues. Per the germline V gene, CDR1 is MNHEY and CDR2 is SVGEGT. In DNA form, the CDR3 reads TGTGCCAGCAGTTTTTCTAGCGGGGGGTACAATGAGCAGTTCTTC. Translating gives CASSFSSGGYNEQFF.

There are a few counts of this clonotype. With a much larger clone just one base away, this may be a read error. This CDR3 is missing its conserved last phenylalanine or tryptophan, likely due to a read error. This chain links TRBV9 with TRBJ2-7; D is unclear. The germline V and J ends were trimmed by 4 bases and 3 bases, with 11 bases remaining between them. From germline, CDR1 is SGDLS and CDR2 YYNGEE. This CDR3 is built from 13 residues. In DNA form, the CDR3 reads TGTGCCAGCAGCTCTGACATCTACTACGAGCAGTACTCC. Translation gives CASSSDIYYEQYS.

In this sample, this clonotype turned up many times. The chain employs TRBV5-8 and TRBJ2-1; D unresolved. Trimming took off 4 bases at V and 8 bases at J, with 13 bases between the two ends. In germline, CDR1 is SGHTS, CDR2 YDEGEE. The CDR3 has 13 amino acids. CDR3 residues: CASSAAARDEQFF. CDR3 coding DNA: TGTGCCAGCAGCGCAGCAGCTCGGGATGAGCAGTTCTTC.

Of note for this clonotype: Sequence at one end of the junction differs from germline and may be a read error. The chain links TRBV7-2 to TRBJ2-2, with TRBD2 identical over 12 bases. The CDR3 is made up of 15 amino acids. CDR1 SGHTA and CDR2 FQGNSA come from the germline V gene. The CDR3 region is CASRTSGGNTGGLFF. As DNA, the CDR3 is TGTGCCAGCAGGACTAGCGGGGGAAACACCGGGGGGCTGTTTTTT.

Points on this clonotype: This could be a read error, since a much larger clone is one nucleotide away. The chain couples TRBV28 to TRBJ1-5; D might be TRBD1 (5 bases). CDR3 length equals 15 residues. Trimming cost V 1 base and J 9 bases, with 16 bases left between them. Per the germline V gene, CDR1 is MDHEN and CDR2 is SYDVKM. The CDR3 here is CASSLSSRPGWPQHF. CDR3 DNA sequence: TGTGCCAGCAGTTTATCATCCCGTCCAGGGTGGCCCCAGCATTTT.

As concerns this clonotype: An end of the junction differs from the germline gene, which may be a read error. V and J are TRBV11-2 and TRBJ2-7; 13 nucleotides align to TRBD2. The germline V gene encodes CDR1 SGHAT and CDR2 FQNNGV. CDR3 length: 15 residues. The CDR3 bases are TGTGCCGGCAGCCGGACTAGCGGGAGTGGATACGAGCAGTATTTC. This sequence encodes CAGSRTSGSGYEQYF. Filled out from reference TRBV11-2 and TRBJ2-7, the complete variable domain reads EAGVAQSPRYKIIEKRQSVAFWCNPISGHATLYWYQQILGQGPKLLIQFQNNGVVDDSQLPKDRFSAERLKGVDSTLKIQPAKLEDSAVYLCAGSRTSGSGYEQYFGPGTRLTVT.

This clonotype came up many times. The gene calls are TRBV30 and TRBJ1-5; no clear D. Germline V gene lookup returns CDR1 GTSNPN and CDR2 SVGIG (reference sequence). Deletions cut 0 bases from V and 3 bases from J, with 9 bases between. The length of the CDR3 is 14 residues. The CDR3 region has the DNA TGTGCCTGGAGTGTTGACCGACTCAATCAGCCCCAGCATTTT. This codes for CAWSVDRLNQPQHF.

This clonotype was seen repeatedly, ten times or more. The CDR3 reads CASSDRGAGNTIYF. Written as DNA, the CDR3 is TGTGCCAGCAGCGACAGGGGGGCTGGAAACACCATATATTTT. The chain links TRBV3-1 to TRBJ1-3; 9 nucleotides align to TRBD1. The CDR3 is made up of 14 amino acids. V lost 5 bases and J lost 2; bases outside the gene matches: 1. Germline CDR1 reads LGHDT; CDR2 reads YNNKEL (reference sequence).

In this sample, this clonotype turned up many times. The CDR3: CASSYIMVAGRQPQHF. CDR3 bases: TGTGCCAGCAGTTACATAATGGTTGCCGGACGCCAGCCCCAGCATTTT. The rearrangement links TRBV6-6 to TRBJ1-5; no firm D call. This CDR3 spans 16 amino acids. V lost 2 bases and J lost 7, with 18 bases in between. Germline-derived CDR1 and CDR2 are MNHNY and SVGAGI (reference sequence).